These 2 T cell receptor beta chains were all obtained from the same sample, sequenced in a study of CD8+ T cells in alopecia areata. Reverse transcribed after extraction, RNA yielded cDNA as the sequencing template. Method: immunoSEQ multiplex PCR; TCRdb's copy keeps in-frame clones and lacks some. The sample yields about 130,000 clones, roughly 54% seen once. Treatment in this sample: oral pan-JAK inhibitor, 5-10 mg twice daily. The sample here was CD8+ T cells sorted from blood, taken at week 4, from a patient treated with tofacitinib. These receptors came from a human donor with alopecia areata.

The table lists this clone with a few counts. The V and J genes are TRBV13 and TRBJ2-2, with a weak D call TRBD2 (5 bases). The CDR3 is 15 residues long. V was cut by 6 bases and J by 7 bases, with 18 bases left in between. Per germline, CDR1 PRHDT and CDR2 FYEKMQ (reference sequence). The CDR3 sequence: CASRPERRFDGELFF. CDR3 DNA sequence: TGTGCCAGCAGACCCGAGCGGCGCTTCGACGGGGAGCTGTTTTTT.

The chain uses TRBV19 and TRBJ1-1, with D tentatively TRBD1 (5 bases). Trimming shortened V by 6 bases and J by 4 bases, and 9 bases separated the two germline ends. Germline V lookup: CDR1 LNHDA, CDR2 SQIVND (reference sequence). This CDR3 is built from 12 residues. The CDR3 DNA is TGTGCCAGTAGGGGGGAGGGCACTGAAGCTTTCTTT. Protein product: CASRGEGTEAFF. Drawing the rest from reference TRBV19 and TRBJ1-1, the complete variable domain is DGGITQSPKYLFRKEGQNVTLSCEQNLNHDAMYWYRQDPGQGLRLIYYSQIVNDFQKGDIAEGYSVSREKKESFPLTVTSAQKNPTAFYLCASRGEGTEAFFGQGTRLTVV.